Following are 12 T cell receptor beta chains from one sample sequenced in a study of memory B cells and T cells in multiple sclerosis. Libraries were prepared by immunoSEQ multiplex PCR; TCRdb keeps only in-frame clonotypes and omits some of them. This sample carries roughly 30,000 clones, more than 75% of them seen once, and the ten largest clones take 2% to 3%. Which antigens these TCRs recognize remains unknown. CFSE-dim autoproliferating and CFSE-high non-proliferating T cells from unstimulated culture were sequenced separately. Replicate wells were pooled after 7 days of stimulus-free culture of 5x10^7 CFSE-labeled PBMCs. Sequenced material: PBMCs from blood kept in culture. The receptors stem from a human donor with multiple sclerosis.

The chain recombines TRBV19 with TRBJ2-6; D unresolved. The CDR3 has 17 residues. V was clipped by 0 bases and J by 0 bases, with 9 bases between them. Germline V gene data show CDR1 as LNHDA and CDR2 as SQIVND (reference sequence). CDR3 DNA sequence: TGTGCCAGTAGTATAGAAGCCAGGATCTCTGGGGCCAACGTCCTGACTTTC. It encodes CASSIEARISGANVLTF.

The CDR3: CASSTSSGRDQETQYF. As DNA, the CDR3 is TGTGCCAGCAGCACTTCTAGCGGGAGGGACCAAGAGACCCAGTACTTC. The J gene is TRBJ2-5, the V gene TRBV27; 12 bases are shared with TRBD2. The CDR3 loop spans 16 amino acids. CDR1 is MNHEY and CDR2 is SMNVEV in the germline V gene (reference sequence). V dropped 6 bases and J dropped 0; count of bases not matched to a gene: 5.

J is TRBJ2-5 and V is TRBV9; 11 bases agree with TRBD1. The CDR3 totals 15 residues. V shed 4 bases and J 4 bases; nucleotides not matched to a gene: 6. CDR1 and CDR2 (germline): SGDLS, YYNGEE. The CDR3 sequence: CASSPDGTGGETQYF. The CDR3 bases are TGTGCCAGCAGCCCGGACGGGACAGGGGGAGAGACCCAGTACTTC.

The chain uses TRBV5-1 and TRBJ2-2, with 15 nucleotides matching TRBD2. This CDR3 is built from 21 residues. V was pared by 4 bases and J by 2 bases, with 15 bases of the junction left unmatched. CDR1 SGHRS and CDR2 YFSETQ come from the germline V gene. Here the CDR3 reads CASSLPGTSGGPSTNTGELFF. CDR3 coding DNA: TGCGCCAGCAGCCTACCCGGGACTAGCGGGGGGCCCTCCACTAACACCGGGGAGCTGTTTTTT.

J is TRBJ1-1 and V is TRBV10-3; D not resolved. V gave up 6 bases and J gave up 1 base, with 12 bases separating them. The germline CDR1 and CDR2 sequences are ENHRY and SYGVKD. This CDR3 has 14 residues. Here the CDR3 DNA reads TGTGCCATCAGCCGCAAGGGAGAGAACACTGAAGCTTTCTTT. Its translation: CAISRKGENTEAFF.

The chain joins TRBV11-2 to TRBJ1-1; D is uncertain. This CDR3 has 13 residues. Germline lookup yields CDR1 SGHAT and CDR2 FQNNGV. The ends were cut back, 3 bases at V and 1 base at J, with 6 bases in the middle. DNA for the CDR3: TGTGCCAGCAGCTTGGCGGGGAACACTGAAGCTTTCTTT. Translated, it gives CASSLAGNTEAFF. The variable domain in full, completed from reference TRBV11-2 and TRBJ1-1, reads EAGVAQSPRYKIIEKRQSVAFWCNPISGHATLYWYQQILGQGPKLLIQFQNNGVVDDSQLPKDRFSAERLKGVDSTLKIQPAKLEDSAVYLCASSLAGNTEAFFGQGTRLTVV.

The V call is TRBV12-5, the J call TRBJ2-5; possible D gene TRBD1, 5 bases. This CDR3 has 13 amino acids. The ends were cut back, 6 bases at V and 2 bases at J, with 10 bases in the middle. The germline gives CDR1 LGHNT, CDR2 FRNRAP. CDR3 nucleotides: TGTGCTAGTGGACGCACAGGACAAGAGACCCAGTACTTC. Protein product: CASGRTGQETQYF. Together with reference TRBV12-5 and TRBJ2-5, the CDR3 gives the full variable domain: DARVTQTPRHKVTEMGQEVTMRCQPILGHNTVFWYRQTMMQGLELLAYFRNRAPLDDSGMPKDRFSAEMPDATLATLKIQPSEPRDSAVYFCASGRTGQETQYFGPGTRLLVL.

The chain couples TRBV6-6 to TRBJ1-1, with TRBD1 identical over 8 bases. The length of the CDR3 is 14 residues. Trimming cost V 4 bases and J 7 bases; bases outside gene matches: 8. The V gene's germline CDR1 is MNHNY and CDR2 SVGAGI (reference sequence). CDR3 sequence: CASSWEDRESEAFF. In DNA, the CDR3 is TGTGCCAGCAGTTGGGAGGACAGGGAGAGTGAAGCTTTCTTT.

V usage is TRBV28 and J usage is TRBJ1-5; D ambiguous. Trimming left V 6 bases short and J 4 bases short, with 13 bases between. Germline CDR1 reads MDHEN; CDR2 reads SYDVKM. The CDR3 covers 14 residues. The CDR3 coding sequence is TGTGCCAGCAGGGGAACGGGGTGGAATCAGCCCCAGCATTTT. This encodes CASRGTGWNQPQHF. The full variable domain, rest sourced from reference TRBV28 and TRBJ1-5, is DVKVTQSSRYLVKRTGEKVFLECVQDMDHENMFWYRQDPGLGLRLIYFSYDVKMKEKGDIPEGYSVSREKKERFSLILESASTNQTSMYLCASRGTGWNQPQHFGDGTRLSIL.

The chain's CDR3 is CASSSRQTDTQYF. The CDR3 nucleotides read TGTGCCAGCAGCTCGAGACAAACAGATACGCAGTATTTT. V usage is TRBV11-2 and J usage is TRBJ2-3; D gene unclear. The V end was cut by 4 bases, the J end by 3 bases, with 8 bases between. The CDR3 length is 13 residues. The V gene's germline CDR1 is SGHAT and CDR2 FQNNGV.

The rearrangement uses TRBV5-1 and TRBJ2-5; the match to TRBD1 covers 9 bases. Trimming removed 6 bases from V and 4 bases from J; junction bases left unmatched: 4. Germline V gene sequence: CDR1 SGHRS, CDR2 YFSETQ. The CDR3 runs to 13 residues. Here the CDR3 DNA reads TGCGCCAGCACCGAGACAGGGGGAGAGACCCAGTACTTC. Its protein product is CASTETGGETQYF.

This chain uses TRBV29-1 with TRBJ2-6; 11 positions match TRBD1. The V and J ends lost 6 bases and 0 bases, in that order; junction bases with no gene match: 7. Per germline, CDR1 SQVTM and CDR2 ANQGSEA. The CDR3 has 17 amino acids. CDR3 bases: TGCAGCGTAACGGAAGGACAGGGGGCCTCTGGGGCCAACGTCCTGACTTTC. Translation: CSVTEGQGASGANVLTF.